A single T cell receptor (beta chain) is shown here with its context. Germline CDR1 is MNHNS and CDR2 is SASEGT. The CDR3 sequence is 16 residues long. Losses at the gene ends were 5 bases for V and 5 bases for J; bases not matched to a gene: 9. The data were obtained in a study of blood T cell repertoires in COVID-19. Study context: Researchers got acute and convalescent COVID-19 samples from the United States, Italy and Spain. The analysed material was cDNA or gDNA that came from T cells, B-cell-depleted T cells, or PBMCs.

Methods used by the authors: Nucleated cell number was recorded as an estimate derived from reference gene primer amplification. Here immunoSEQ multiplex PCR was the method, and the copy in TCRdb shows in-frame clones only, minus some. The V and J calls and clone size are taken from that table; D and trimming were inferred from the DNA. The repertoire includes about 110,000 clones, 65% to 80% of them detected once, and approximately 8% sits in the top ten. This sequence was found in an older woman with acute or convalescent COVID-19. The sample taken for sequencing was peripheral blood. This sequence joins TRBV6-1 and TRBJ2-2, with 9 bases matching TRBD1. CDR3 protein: CASSKGQGSKTGELFF. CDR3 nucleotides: TGTGCCAGCAGTAAAGGACAGGGGTCAAAAACCGGGGAGCTGTTTTTT.